One sample yielded the 3 T cell receptor beta chains listed below, sequenced in a study of long-term antiretroviral therapy in people with HIV. This was the immunoSEQ v3.0 assay at survey level. TCRdb's table, derived via immunoSEQ multiplex PCR, lists solely in-frame clones and lacks some. This table has 40,000 to 45,000 clones, roughly 95% appearing once. The source material was unsorted PBMCs, sampled 3.7 years after starting antiretroviral therapy. The receptors here all came from a woman aged 50 to 60 with HIV.

This rearrangement joins TRBV7-8 to TRBJ1-2, with D possibly TRBD1 on 5 matching bases. CDR3 size: 13 residues. The V end lost 1 base, the J end lost 6 bases, and 9 bases lay between the germline ends. Germline V CDR1 and CDR2: SGHVS, FQNEAQ. The CDR3 bases are TGTGCCAGCAGCTTAGGCAGGGAGGATGGCTACACCTTC. Protein: CASSLGREDGYTF.

The V and J genes are TRBV2 and TRBJ2-7; D gene ambiguous. This CDR3 region has 13 residues. Deletions cut 5 bases from V and 6 bases from J, with 14 bases between. CDR1 and CDR2 from the germline V gene are SNHLY and FYNNEI. The CDR3 DNA reads as TGTGCCAGCAGTCTAACAGAAAAATCCGAGCAGTACTTC. It yields the protein CASSLTEKSEQYF.

J is TRBJ2-3 and V is TRBV4-2; 9 nucleotides align to TRBD1. The V segment lost 0 bases and the J segment 4 bases; nucleotides outside the gene matches: 5. Germline V gene sequence: CDR1 LGHNA, CDR2 YNFKEQ. This CDR3 is 16 amino acids long. As DNA, the CDR3 is TGTGCCAGCAGCCAAGACGGGGGACAGGGAGCAGATACGCAGTATTTT. The encoded protein is CASSQDGGQGADTQYF.